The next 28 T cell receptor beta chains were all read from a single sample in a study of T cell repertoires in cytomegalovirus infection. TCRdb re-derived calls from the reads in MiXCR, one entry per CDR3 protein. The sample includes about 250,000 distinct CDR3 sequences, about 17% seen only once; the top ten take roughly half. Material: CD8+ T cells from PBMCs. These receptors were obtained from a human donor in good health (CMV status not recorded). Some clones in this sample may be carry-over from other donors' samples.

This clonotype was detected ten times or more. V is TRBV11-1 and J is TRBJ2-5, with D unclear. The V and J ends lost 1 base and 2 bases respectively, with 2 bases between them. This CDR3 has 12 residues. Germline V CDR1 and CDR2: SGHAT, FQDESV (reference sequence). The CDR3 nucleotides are TGTGCCAGCAGCTTAGGGCAAGAGACCCAGTACTTC. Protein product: CASSLGQETQYF.

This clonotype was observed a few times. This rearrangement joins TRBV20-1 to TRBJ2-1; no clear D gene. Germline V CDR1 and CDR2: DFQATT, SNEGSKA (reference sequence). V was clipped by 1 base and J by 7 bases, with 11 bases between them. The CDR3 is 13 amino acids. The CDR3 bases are TGCAGTGCTAGAGGTTATGGCCTTAATGAGCAGTTCTTC. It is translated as CSARGYGLNEQFF.

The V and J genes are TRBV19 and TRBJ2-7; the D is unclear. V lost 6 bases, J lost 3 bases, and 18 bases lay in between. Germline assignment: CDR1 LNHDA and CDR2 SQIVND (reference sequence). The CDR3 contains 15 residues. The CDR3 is CASSISASGFYEQYF. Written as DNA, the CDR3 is TGTGCCAGTAGCATCTCGGCGTCAGGTTTCTACGAGCAGTACTTC. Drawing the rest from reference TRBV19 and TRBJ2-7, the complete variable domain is DGGITQSPKYLFRKEGQNVTLSCEQNLNHDAMYWYRQDPGQGLRLIYYSQIVNDFQKGDIAEGYSVSREKKESFPLTVTSAQKNPTAFYLCASSISASGFYEQYFGPGTRLTVT.

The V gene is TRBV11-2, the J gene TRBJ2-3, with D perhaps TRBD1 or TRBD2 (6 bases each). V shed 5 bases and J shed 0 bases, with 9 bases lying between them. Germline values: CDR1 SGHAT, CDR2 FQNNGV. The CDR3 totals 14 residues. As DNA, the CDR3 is TGTGCCAGCAGCACGGGGGCCAGCACAGATACGCAGTATTTT. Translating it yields CASSTGASTDTQYF.

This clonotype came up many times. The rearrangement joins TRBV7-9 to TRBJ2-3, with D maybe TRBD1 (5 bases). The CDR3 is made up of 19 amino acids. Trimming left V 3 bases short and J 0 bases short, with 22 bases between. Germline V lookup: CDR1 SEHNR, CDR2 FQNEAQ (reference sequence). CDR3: CASSFAYGTGATSTDTQYF. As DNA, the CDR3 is TGTGCCAGCAGCTTCGCTTACGGAACAGGAGCTACTAGCACAGATACGCAGTATTTT.

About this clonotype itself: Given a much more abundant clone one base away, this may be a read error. The CDR3 DNA reads TGTGCCAGCAGCTCCCGGACAGGGACCTACGAGCAGTACTTC. It yields the protein CASSSRTGTYEQYF. The rearrangement links TRBV7-9 to TRBJ2-7; 8 bases line up with TRBD1. In germline, CDR1 is SEHNR, CDR2 FQNEAQ (reference sequence). V shed 4 bases and J 2 bases; nucleotides not matched to a gene: 4. The CDR3 consists of 14 residues.

CDR3 sequence (DNA): TGTGCCAGCAGTTACTCGATTTTAGGGGTATTAGGCACCGGGGAGCTGTTTTTT. It specifies CASSYSILGVLGTGELFF. The chain links TRBV6-5 to TRBJ2-2, with TRBD1 as a possible D gene (5 bases). Germline values: CDR1 MNHEY, CDR2 SVGAGI. Trimming pared 0 bases from V and 4 bases from J, leaving 18 bases between. The CDR3 runs to 18 residues.

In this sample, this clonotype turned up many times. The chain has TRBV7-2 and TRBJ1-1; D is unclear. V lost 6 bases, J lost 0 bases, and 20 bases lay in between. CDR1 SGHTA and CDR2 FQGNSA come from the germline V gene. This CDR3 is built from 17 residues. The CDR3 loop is CASRDMSKGYMNTEAFF. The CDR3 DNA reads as TGTGCCAGCAGGGATATGAGTAAGGGTTACATGAACACTGAAGCTTTCTTT.

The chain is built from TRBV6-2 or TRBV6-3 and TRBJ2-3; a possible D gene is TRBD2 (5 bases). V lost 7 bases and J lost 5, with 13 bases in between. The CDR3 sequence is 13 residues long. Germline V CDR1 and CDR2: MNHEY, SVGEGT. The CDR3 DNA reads TGTGCCAGCAACCCAAAGAGCGGAGATACGCAGTATTTT. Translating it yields CASNPKSGDTQYF.

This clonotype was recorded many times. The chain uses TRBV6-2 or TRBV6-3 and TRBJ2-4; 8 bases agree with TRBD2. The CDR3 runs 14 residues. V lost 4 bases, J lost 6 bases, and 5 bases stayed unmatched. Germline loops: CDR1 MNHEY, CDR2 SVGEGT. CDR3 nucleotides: TGTGCCAGCAGTTCACTAGCGGACTTAAACATTCAGTACTTC. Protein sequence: CASSSLADLNIQYF.

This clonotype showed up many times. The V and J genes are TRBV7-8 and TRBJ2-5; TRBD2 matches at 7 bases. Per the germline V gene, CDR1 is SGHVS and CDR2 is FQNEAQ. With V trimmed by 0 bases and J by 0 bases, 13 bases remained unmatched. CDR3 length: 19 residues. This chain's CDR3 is CASSLALREMRGYQETQYF. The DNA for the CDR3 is TGTGCCAGCAGCTTAGCGCTGCGGGAGATGCGGGGGTACCAAGAGACCCAGTACTTC.

The CDR3 is CASSFTGGGNYEQYF. CDR3 DNA: TGTGCCAGCAGTTTTACAGGGGGCGGAAACTACGAGCAGTACTTC. The chain carries TRBV28 and TRBJ2-7, with TRBD1 matching over 9 bases. V dropped 3 bases and J dropped 3; count of bases not matched to a gene: 6. Germline V gene lookup returns CDR1 MDHEN and CDR2 SYDVKM. The CDR3 is 15 residues long.

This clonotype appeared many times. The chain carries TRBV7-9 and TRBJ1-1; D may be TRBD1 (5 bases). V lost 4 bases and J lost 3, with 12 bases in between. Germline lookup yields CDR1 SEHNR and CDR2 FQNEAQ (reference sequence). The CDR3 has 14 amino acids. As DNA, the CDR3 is TGTGCCAGCAGCTGGGGGGGTCAGGACACTGAAGCTTTCTTT. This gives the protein CASSWGGQDTEAFF.

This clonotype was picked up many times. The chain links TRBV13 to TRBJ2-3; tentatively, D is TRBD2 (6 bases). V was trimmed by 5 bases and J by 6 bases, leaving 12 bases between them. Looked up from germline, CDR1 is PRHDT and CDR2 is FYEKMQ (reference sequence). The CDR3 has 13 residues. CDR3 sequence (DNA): TGTGCCAGCAGCCCCCAGGGACTCGATACGCAGTATTTT. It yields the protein CASSPQGLDTQYF. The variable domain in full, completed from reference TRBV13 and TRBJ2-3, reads AAGVIQSPRHLIKEKRETATLKCYPIPRHDTVYWYQQGPGQDPQFLISFYEKMQSDKGSIPDRFSAQQFSDYHSELNMSSLELGDSALYFCASSPQGLDTQYFGPGTRLTVL.

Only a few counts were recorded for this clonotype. CDR3 residues: CATSSGGQIPSNEQFF. The CDR3 DNA is TGTGCCACCAGCAGCGGAGGACAGATTCCCTCCAATGAGCAGTTCTTC. V gene TRBV15 combines with J gene TRBJ2-1, with D maybe TRBD1 (6 bases). This CDR3 contains 16 residues. V lost 3 bases and J 6 bases, leaving 18 bases between the germline ends. Germline CDR1 reads LNHNV; CDR2 reads YYDKDF (reference sequence).

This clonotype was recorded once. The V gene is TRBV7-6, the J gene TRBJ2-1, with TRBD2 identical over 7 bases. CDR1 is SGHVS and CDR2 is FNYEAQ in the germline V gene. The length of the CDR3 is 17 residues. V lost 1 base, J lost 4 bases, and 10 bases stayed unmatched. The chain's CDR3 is CASSLGRDFSGYNEQFF. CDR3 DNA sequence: TGTGCCAGCAGCTTAGGAAGGGACTTTAGCGGGTACAATGAGCAGTTCTTC.

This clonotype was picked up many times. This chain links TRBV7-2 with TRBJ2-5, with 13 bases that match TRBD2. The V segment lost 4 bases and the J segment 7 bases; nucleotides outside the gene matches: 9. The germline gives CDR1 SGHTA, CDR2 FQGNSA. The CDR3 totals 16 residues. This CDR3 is CASSSGTSGVPRTQYF. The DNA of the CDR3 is TGTGCCAGCAGCTCGGGGACTAGCGGGGTGCCCCGGACCCAGTACTTC.

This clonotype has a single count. The CDR3 reads CASSLGFGTRGTEAFF. The CDR3 region has the DNA TGCGCCAGCAGCTTGGGCTTTGGGACAAGGGGAACTGAAGCTTTCTTT. The rearrangement links TRBV5-1 to TRBJ1-1; D perhaps matches TRBD1 (6 bases). Trimming removed 0 bases at V and 5 bases at J, with 17 bases between. CDR1 and CDR2 from the germline V gene are SGHRS and YFSETQ. The CDR3 runs 16 residues. Supplemented by reference TRBV5-1 and TRBJ1-1, the full variable domain reads KAGVTQTPRYLIKTRGQQVTLSCSPISGHRSVSWYQQTPGQGLQFLFEYFSETQRNKGNFPGRFSGRQFSNSRSEMNVSTLELGDSALYLCASSLGFGTRGTEAFFGQGTRLTVV.

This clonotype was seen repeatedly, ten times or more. The CDR3 region is CASSVVAGGPSDTQYF. The DNA of the CDR3 is TGTGCCAGCAGCGTCGTGGCGGGGGGGCCATCAGATACGCAGTATTTT. The chain couples TRBV11-2 to TRBJ2-3; 9 bases are a match to TRBD2. CDR1 and CDR2 (germline): SGHAT, FQNNGV. V shed 5 bases and J 4 bases; nucleotides not matched to a gene: 10. The CDR3 extends over 16 amino acids.

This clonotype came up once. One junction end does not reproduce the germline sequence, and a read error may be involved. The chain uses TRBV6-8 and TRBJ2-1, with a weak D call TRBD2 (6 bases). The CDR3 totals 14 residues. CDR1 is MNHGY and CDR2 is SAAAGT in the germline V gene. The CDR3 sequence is CANSPITGANEQFF. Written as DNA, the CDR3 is TGTGCCAACAGTCCCATAACGGGAGCCAATGAGCAGTTCTTC.

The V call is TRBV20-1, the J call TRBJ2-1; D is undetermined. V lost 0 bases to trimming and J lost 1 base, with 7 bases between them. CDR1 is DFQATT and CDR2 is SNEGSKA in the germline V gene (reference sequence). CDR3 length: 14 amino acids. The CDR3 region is CSARDLDSYNEQFF. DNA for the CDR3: TGCAGTGCTAGAGATCTGGATTCCTACAATGAGCAGTTCTTC.

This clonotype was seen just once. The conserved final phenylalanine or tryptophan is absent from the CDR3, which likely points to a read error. DNA for the CDR3: TGTGCCAGCAGTTCGGACGGGAGCTCCTACAATGAGCAGTTCATC. It specifies CASSSDGSSYNEQFI. This chain connects TRBV7-2 to TRBJ2-1, with D perhaps matching TRBD2 (6 bases). Between the trimmed V and J ends, which lost 6 bases and 0 bases, there was a span of 12 bases. The CDR3 runs 15 residues. The V gene's germline CDR1 is SGHTA and CDR2 FQGNSA.

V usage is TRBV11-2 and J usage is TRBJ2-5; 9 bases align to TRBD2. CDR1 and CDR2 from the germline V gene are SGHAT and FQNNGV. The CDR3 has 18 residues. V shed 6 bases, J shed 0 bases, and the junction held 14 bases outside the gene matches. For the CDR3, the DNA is TGTGCCAGCAGTGGTGGGATAGCGGGGGCCTTCTACCAAGAGACCCAGTACTTC. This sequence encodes CASSGGIAGAFYQETQYF.

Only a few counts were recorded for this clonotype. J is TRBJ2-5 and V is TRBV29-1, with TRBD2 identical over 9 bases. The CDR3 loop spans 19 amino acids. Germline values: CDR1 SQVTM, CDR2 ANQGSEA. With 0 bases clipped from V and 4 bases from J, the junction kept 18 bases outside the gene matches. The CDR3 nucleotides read TGCAGCGTTGAAGATCCCGTAACGCTAGCGGGGTTAGAGGGAGAGACCCAGTACTTC. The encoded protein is CSVEDPVTLAGLEGETQYF.

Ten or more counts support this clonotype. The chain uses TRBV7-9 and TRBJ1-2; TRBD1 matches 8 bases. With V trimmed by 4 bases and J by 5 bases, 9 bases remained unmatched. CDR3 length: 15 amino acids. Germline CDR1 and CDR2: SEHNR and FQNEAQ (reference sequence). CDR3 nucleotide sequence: TGTGCCAGCAGCTACCGGACAGGGCAAGGGTATGGCTACACCTTC. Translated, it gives CASSYRTGQGYGYTF. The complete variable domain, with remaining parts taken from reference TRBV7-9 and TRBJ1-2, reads DTGVSQNPRHKITKRGQNVTFRCDPISEHNRLYWYRQTLGQGPEFLTYFQNEAQLEKSRLLSDRFSAERPKGSFSTLEIQRTEQGDSAMYLCASSYRTGQGYGYTFGSGTRLTVV.

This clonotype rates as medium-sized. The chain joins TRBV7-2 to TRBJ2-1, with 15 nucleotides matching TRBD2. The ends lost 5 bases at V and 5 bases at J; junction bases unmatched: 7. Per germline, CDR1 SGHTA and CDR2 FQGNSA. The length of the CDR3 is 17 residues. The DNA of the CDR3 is TGTGCCAGCAGCCAGGACAGGACTAGCGGGGGGGACAATGAGCAGTTCTTC. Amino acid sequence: CASSQDRTSGGDNEQFF.

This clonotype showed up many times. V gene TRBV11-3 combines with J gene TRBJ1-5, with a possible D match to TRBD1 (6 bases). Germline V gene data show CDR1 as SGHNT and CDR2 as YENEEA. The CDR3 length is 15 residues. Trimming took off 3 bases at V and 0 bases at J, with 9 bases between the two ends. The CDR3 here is CASSFGQNSNQPQHF. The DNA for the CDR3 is TGTGCCAGCAGCTTCGGACAGAATAGCAATCAGCCCCAGCATTTT.

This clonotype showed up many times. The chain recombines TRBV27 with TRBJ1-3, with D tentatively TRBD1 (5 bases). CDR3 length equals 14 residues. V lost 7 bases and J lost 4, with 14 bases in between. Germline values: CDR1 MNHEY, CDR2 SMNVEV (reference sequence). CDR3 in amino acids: CASTAPGLGNTIYF. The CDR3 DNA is TGTGCCAGCACCGCACCGGGACTGGGAAACACCATATATTTT.